By its share, the clone carrying this T cell receptor (beta chain) is medium-sized. What it binds is not known. The CDR3 has 16 amino acids. V was pared by 6 bases and J by 0 bases, with 19 bases between. Germline loops: CDR1 DFQATT, CDR2 SNEGSKA (reference sequence). This specimen belongs to a study of breast tumors, draining lymph nodes, adjacent tissues. Overall study findings and caveats: The data were judged consistent with most tumor T cells coming from lymph node and expanding in tumor. Tumors had less TCR diversity than lymph nodes, more than nontumor tissue. The lymph node origin of tumor T cells was framed as consistent with a hypothesis, not demonstrated.

From the multiplex PCR reads, TCRdb called clonotypes with MiXCR, one entry per CDR3 protein. The table has roughly 32,000 distinct CDR3 sequences, 35% to 40% seen once. The chain carries TRBV20-1 and TRBJ2-3; D is unresolved. The sequence came from a female donor with breast cancer. Some clones in this sample may be carry-over from other donors' samples. What was sequenced was breast tumor tissue. This chain's CDR3 is CSAPLWADVSTDTQYF. The CDR3 DNA sequence: TGCAGTGCCCCCCTGTGGGCAGACGTTAGCACAGATACGCAGTATTTT.